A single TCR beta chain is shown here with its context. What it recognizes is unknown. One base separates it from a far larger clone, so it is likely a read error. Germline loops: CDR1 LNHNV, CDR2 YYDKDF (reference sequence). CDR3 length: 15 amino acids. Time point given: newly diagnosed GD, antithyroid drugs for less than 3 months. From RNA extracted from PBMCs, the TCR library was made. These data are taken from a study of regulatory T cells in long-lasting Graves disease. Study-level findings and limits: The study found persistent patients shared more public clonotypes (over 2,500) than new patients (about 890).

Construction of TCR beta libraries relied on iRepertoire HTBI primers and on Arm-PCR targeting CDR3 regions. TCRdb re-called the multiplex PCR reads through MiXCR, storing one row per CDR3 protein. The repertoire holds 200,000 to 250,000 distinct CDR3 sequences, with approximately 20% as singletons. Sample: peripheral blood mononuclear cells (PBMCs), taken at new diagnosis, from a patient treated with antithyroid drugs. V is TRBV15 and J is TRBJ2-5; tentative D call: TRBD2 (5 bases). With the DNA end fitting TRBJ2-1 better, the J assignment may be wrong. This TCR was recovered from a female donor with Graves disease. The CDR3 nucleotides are TGTGCCACCAGCAGCACGGGATCGTCTTGGAATGAGCAGTTCTTC. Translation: CATSSTGSSWNEQFF.